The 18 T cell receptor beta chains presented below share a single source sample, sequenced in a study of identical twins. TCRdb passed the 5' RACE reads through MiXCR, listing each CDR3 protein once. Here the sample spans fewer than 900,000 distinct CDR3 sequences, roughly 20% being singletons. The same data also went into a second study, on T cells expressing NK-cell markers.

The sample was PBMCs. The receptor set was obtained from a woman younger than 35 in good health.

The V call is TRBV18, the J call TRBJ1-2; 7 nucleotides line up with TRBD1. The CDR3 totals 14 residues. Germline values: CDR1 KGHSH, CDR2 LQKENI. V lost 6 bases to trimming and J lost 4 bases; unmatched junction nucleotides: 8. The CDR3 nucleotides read TGTGCCAGCTCGCCGGGACAGCTAGGCTATGGCTACACCTTC. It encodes CASSPGQLGYGYTF. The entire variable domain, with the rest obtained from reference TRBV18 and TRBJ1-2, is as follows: NAGVMQNPRHLVRRRGQEARLRCSPMKGHSHVYWYRQLPEEGLKFMVYLQKENIIDESGMPKERFSAEFPKEGPSILRIQQVVRGDSAAYFCASSPGQLGYGYTFGSGTRLTVV.

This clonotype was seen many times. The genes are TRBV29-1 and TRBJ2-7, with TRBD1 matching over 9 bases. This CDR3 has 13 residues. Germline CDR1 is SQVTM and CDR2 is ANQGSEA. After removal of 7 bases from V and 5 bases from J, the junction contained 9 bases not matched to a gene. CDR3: CSAGGTGHHEQYF. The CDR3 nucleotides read TGCAGCGCGGGTGGGACAGGGCACCACGAGCAGTACTTC.

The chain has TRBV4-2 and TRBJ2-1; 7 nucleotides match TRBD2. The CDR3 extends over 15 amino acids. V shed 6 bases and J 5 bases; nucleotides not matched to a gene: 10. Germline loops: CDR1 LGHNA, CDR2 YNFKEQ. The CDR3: CASRALAGDDNEQFF. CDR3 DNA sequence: TGTGCCAGCAGGGCTCTCGCGGGAGACGACAATGAGCAGTTCTTC.

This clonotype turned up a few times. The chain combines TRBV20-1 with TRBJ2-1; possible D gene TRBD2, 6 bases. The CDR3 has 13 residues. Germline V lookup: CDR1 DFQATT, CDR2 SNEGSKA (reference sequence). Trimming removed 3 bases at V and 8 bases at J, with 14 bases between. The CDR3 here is CSASGRGLHEQFF. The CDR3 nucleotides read TGCAGTGCTAGCGGGAGAGGTCTCCATGAGCAGTTCTTC.

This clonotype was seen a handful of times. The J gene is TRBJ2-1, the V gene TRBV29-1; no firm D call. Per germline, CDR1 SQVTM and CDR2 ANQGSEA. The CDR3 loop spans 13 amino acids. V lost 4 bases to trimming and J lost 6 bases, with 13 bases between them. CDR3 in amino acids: CSVVLVIGNEQFF. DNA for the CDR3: TGCAGCGTTGTTTTAGTGATAGGCAATGAGCAGTTCTTC.

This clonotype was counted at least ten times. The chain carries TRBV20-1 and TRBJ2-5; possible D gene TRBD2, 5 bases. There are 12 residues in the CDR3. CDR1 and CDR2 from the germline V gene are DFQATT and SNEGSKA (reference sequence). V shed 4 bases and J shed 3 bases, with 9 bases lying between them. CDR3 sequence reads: CSATRGKETQYF. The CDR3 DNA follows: TGCAGTGCTACCCGGGGAAAAGAGACCCAGTACTTC.

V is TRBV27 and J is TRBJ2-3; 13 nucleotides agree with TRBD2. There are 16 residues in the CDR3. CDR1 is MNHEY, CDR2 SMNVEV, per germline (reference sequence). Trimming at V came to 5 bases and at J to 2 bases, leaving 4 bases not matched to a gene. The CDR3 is CASSEGLAGYTDTQYF. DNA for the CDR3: TGTGCCAGCAGTGAGGGACTAGCGGGGTACACAGATACGCAGTATTTT.

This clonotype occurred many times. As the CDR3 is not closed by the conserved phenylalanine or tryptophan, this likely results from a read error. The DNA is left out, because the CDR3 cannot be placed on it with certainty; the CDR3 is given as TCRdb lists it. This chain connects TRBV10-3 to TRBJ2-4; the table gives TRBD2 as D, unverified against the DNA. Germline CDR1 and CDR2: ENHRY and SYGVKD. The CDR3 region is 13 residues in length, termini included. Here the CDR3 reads CAISPTLRVPESY.

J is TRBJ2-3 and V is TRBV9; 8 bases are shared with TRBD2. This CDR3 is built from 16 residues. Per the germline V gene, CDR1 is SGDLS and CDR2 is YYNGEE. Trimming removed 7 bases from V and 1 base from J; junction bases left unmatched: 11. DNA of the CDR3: TGTGCCAGCGGGCCCAGGCGGGGGGAACGCACAGATACGCAGTATTTT. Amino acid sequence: CASGPRRGERTDTQYF.

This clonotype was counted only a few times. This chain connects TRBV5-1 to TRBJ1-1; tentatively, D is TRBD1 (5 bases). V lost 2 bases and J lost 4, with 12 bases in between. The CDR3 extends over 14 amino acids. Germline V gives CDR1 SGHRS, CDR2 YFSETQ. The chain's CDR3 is CASSLGGTGTEAFF. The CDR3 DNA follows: TGCGCCAGCAGCTTAGGCGGGACCGGCACTGAAGCTTTCTTT.

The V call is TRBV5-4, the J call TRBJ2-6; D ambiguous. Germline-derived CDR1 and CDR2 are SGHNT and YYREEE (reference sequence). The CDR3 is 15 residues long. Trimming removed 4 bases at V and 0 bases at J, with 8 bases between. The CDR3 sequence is CASSHFPSGANVLTF. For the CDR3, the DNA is TGTGCCAGCAGCCACTTTCCCTCTGGGGCCAACGTCCTGACTTTC.

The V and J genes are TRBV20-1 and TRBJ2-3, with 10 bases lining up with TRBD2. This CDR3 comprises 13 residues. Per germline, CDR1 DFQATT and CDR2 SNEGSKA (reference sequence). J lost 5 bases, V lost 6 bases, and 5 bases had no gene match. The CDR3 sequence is CSAIGLAVDTQYF. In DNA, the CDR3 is TGCAGTGCGATCGGACTAGCGGTAGATACGCAGTATTTT.

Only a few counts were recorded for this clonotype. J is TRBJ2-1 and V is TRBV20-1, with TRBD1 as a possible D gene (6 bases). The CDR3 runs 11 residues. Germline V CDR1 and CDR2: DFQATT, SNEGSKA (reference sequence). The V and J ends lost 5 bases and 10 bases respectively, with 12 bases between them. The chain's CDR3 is CSAHRVGEQFF. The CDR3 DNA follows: TGCAGTGCTCACAGGGTAGGGGAGCAGTTCTTC.

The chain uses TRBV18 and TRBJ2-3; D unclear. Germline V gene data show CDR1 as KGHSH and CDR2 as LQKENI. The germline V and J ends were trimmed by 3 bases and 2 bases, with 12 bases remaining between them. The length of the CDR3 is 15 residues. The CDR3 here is CASSPVQSLTDTQYF. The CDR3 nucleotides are TGTGCCAGCTCACCGGTCCAGAGCCTCACAGATACGCAGTATTTT.

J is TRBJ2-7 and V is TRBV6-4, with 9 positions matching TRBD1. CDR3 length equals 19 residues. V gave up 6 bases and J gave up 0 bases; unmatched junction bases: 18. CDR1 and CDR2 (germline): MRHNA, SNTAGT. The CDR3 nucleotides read TGTGCCAGCAGGACCCGGACAGGGGCAACTTTTGGGAGCTCCTACGAGCAGTACTTC. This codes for CASRTRTGATFGSSYEQYF.

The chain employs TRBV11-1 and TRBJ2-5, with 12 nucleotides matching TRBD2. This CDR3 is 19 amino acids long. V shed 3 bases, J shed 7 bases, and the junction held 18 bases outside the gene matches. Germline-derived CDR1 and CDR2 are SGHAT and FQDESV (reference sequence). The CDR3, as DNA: TGTGCCAGCAGCTTGGCGGCTAGCGGGAGGGCCTCGGGACTGAGGACCCAGTACTTC. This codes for CASSLAASGRASGLRTQYF.

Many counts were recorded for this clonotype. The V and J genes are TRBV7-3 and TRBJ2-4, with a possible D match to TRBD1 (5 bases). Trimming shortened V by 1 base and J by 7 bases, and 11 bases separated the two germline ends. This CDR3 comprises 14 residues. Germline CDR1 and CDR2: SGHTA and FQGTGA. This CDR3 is CASSLRGQGNIQYF. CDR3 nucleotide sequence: TGTGCCAGCAGCTTAAGGGGCCAGGGCAACATTCAGTACTTC.

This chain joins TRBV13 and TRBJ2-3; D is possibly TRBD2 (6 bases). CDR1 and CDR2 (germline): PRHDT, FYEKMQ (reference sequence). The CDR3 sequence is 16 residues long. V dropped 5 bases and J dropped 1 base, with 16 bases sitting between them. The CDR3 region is CASSPTGLEGTDTQYF. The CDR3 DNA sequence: TGTGCCAGCAGCCCAACGGGACTTGAGGGCACAGATACGCAGTATTTT.